Given below is one T cell receptor beta chain in context. Its antigen is undetermined. UMI labels and 5' RACE were used to prepare the TRB cDNA libraries. TCRdb reworked the 5' RACE reads into one entry per CDR3 protein, no DNA. This repertoire includes 45,000 or so distinct CDR3 sequences. The sorter processed each CD8+ T cell subset in triplicate at about 320,000 cells apiece. Germline V gives CDR1 MDHEN, CDR2 SYDVKM. The CDR3 loop spans 15 amino acids. The data stem from a study of CXCR3-negative and CXCR3-positive naive CD8 T cells. Study results and limitations: In CXCR3-positive naive cells, the TRB CDR3s were more hydrophobic than in CXCR3-negative naive cells.

This chain uses TRBV28 with TRBJ2-4. This TCR derives from a human donor in good health. Some clones in this sample may be carry-over from other donors' samples. Sequencing was performed on naive CXCR3- CD8+ T cells from blood. Subset defined: CD45RO-CCR7+CD27+CD95- naive CD8+ T cells lacking CXCR3 (TNR3-). The CDR3 region is CASSLFKLAKNIQYF. Combining the CDR3 with reference TRBV28 and TRBJ2-4 gives the whole variable domain DVKVTQSSRYLVKRTGEKVFLECVQDMDHENMFWYRQDPGLGLRLIYFSYDVKMKEKGDIPEGYSVSREKKERFSLILESASTNQTSMYLCASSLFKLAKNIQYFGAGTRLSVL.